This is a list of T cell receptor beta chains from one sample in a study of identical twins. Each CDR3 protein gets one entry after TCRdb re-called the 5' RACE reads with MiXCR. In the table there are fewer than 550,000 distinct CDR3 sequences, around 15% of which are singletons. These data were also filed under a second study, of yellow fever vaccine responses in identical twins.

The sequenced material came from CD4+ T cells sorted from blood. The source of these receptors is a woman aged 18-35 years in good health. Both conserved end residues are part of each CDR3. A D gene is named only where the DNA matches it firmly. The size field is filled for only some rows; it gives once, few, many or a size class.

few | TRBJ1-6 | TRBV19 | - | TGTGCCAGTAGTAGCCGACAGGAGTCTTCACCCCTCCACTTT | CASSSRQESSPLHF
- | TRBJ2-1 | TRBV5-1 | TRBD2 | TGCGCCAGCAGCTCCCCGGGACTAGCTAACAATGAGCAGTTCTTC | CASSSPGLANNEQFF
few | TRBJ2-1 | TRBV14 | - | TGTGCCAGCAGCCAAGATCGAAGAACGGTGGCTTTCGGTGAGCAGTTCTTC | CASSQDRRTVAFGEQFF
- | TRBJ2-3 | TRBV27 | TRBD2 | TGTGCCACCTCAAGCGGGAGAGGACCAGATACGCAGTATTTT | CATSSGRGPDTQYF
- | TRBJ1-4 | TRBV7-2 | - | TGTGCCAGCAGCGGTAGCGATGAAAAACTGTTTTTT | CASSGSDEKLFF
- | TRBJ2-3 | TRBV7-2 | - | TGTGCCAGCAGACGGGACTCCGGAAGGGCAGATACGCAGTATTTT | CASRRDSGRADTQYF
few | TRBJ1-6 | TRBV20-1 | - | TGCAGTGCTAGTCGCGGGGACGTCCTCCACTTT | CSASRGDVLHF
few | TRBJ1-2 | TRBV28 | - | TGTGCCAGCAGTTTAGGCAAATTCTATGGCTACACCTTC | CASSLGKFYGYTF
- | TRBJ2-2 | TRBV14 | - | TGTGCCAGCAGCCAGACAGTTTACAACACCGGGGAGCTGTTTTTT | CASSQTVYNTGELFF
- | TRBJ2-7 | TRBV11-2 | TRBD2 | TGTGCCAGCAGCGCCTCGACTAGCGGGTCCCACGAGCAGTACTTC | CASSASTSGSHEQYF
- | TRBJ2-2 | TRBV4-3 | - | TGCGCCAGCAGCCAAGTCTGGGCAGCCGGGGAGCTGTTTTTT | CASSQVWAAGELFF
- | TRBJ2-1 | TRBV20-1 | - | TGCAGTGCTAGCCCCGGGACCATAGCTGTCGATGAGCAGTTCTTC | CSASPGTIAVDEQFF
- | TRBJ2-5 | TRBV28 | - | TGTGCCAGCAGTTTAGTGGGAGATTCAGAGACCCAGTACTTC | CASSLVGDSETQYF
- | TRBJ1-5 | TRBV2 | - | TGTGCCAGCAGTGTCTCTGATTCGCAGCCCCAGCATTTT | CASSVSDSQPQHF
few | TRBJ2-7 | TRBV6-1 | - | TGTGCCAGCGCTGCAAAGGGTCGGTCCGAGCAGTACTTC | CASAAKGRSEQYF
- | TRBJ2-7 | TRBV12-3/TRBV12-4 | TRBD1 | TGTGCCAGCAGTTTTGAGGACAGGGGGCGGTACTTC | CASSFEDRGRYF
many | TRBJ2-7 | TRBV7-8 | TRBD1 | TGTGCCAGCAGCTTAGCGGGACAGGGCTACGAGCAGTACTTC | CASSLAGQGYEQYF
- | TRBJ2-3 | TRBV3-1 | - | TGTGCCAGCAGCCAAGATGAAAGACTGGCCCGCACAGATACGCAGTATTTT | CASSQDERLARTDTQYF
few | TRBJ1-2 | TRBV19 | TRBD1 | TGTGCCAGTACCTCGACAGGGGTACATGGCTACACCTTC | CASTSTGVHGYTF
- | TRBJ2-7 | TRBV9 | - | TGTGCCAGCAGCGTGGACCCTCCCGGGGAACAGTACTTC | CASSVDPPGEQYF
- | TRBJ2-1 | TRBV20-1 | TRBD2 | TGCAGTGCTAGACTAGCGGGACTTCTCCTCACGGGCAATGAGCAGTTCTTC | CSARLAGLLLTGNEQFF
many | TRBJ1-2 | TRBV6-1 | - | TGTGCCAGCAGTGATTCTTGGAGTCCGGGGGGCTACACCTTC | CASSDSWSPGGYTF
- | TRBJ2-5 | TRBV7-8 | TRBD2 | TGTGCCAGCAGCCCCTCCGGGACTAGCGGGGAGGAGACCCAGTACTTC | CASSPSGTSGEETQYF
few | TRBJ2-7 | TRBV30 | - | TGTGCCTGGAGGCAAGGAGGTGTTTCATCCTACGAGCAGTACTTC | CAWRQGGVSSYEQYF
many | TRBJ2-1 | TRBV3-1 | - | TGTGCCAGCAGCCAAGATAAGTGGGTTCTAGCGAATGAGCAGTTCTTC | CASSQDKWVLANEQFF
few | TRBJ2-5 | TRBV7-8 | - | TGTGCCAGCAGCCCGAGGACAGACAGCCAAGAGACCCAGTACTTC | CASSPRTDSQETQYF
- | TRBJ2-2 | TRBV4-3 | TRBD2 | TGCGCCAGCAGCCAAGTGCTGACTAGCGGGAGGGGGGAGCTGTTTTTT | CASSQVLTSGRGELFF
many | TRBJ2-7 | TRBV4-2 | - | TGTGCCAGCAGCCAAGAATGGTCCTACGAGCAGTACTTC | CASSQEWSYEQYF
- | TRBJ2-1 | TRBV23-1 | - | TGCGCCAGCAGTCAATCGGACCGGAGGGTCAACAATGAGCAGTTCTTC | CASSQSDRRVNNEQFF
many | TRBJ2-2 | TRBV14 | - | TGTGCCAGTTACGGTGGCCTTAGGGTCGTTCGGGAGCTGTTTTTT | CASYGGLRVVRELFF
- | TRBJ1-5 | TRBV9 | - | TGTGCCAGCAGCCTCTTGGATGATGGGAATCAGCCCCAGCATTTT | CASSLLDDGNQPQHF
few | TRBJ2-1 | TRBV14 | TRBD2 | TGTGCCAGTGAAGCGGGGGGACAATCCTACAATGAGCAGTTCTTC | CASEAGGQSYNEQFF
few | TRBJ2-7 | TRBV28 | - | TGTGCCAGCAGTTTTCAGAACTACGAGCAGTACTTC | CASSFQNYEQYF
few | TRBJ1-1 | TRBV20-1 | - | TGCAGTGCTAGCCCGGGATTGGAAGCTTTCTTT | CSASPGLEAFF
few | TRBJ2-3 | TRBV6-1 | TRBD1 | TGTGCCAGCACCAGGACAGGGGCTCCCACAGATACGCAGTATTTT | CASTRTGAPTDTQYF
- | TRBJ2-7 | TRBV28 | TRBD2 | TGTGCCAGCAGTTCGCTGGGGACTAACTACGAGCAGTACTTC | CASSSLGTNYEQYF
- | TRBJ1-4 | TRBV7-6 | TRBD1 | TGTGCCAGCAGCCCCGGACAGGGCGAAAAACTGTTTTTT | CASSPGQGEKLFF
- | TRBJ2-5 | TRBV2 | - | TGTGCCAGCGACCGAGGGATGGGGCGGCGAGAGACCCAGTACTTC | CASDRGMGRRETQYF
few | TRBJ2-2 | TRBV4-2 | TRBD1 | TGTGCCAGCAGCCGAGGGACAGGGGGATTTGGCGGGGAGCTGTTTTTT | CASSRGTGGFGGELFF
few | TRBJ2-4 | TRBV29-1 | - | TGCAGCGTTGCCAGGGAAAAAAACATTCAGTACTTC | CSVAREKNIQYF
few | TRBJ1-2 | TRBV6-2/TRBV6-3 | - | TGTGCCAGCAGTTCACCGGGAACTAACTATGGCTACACCTTC | CASSSPGTNYGYTF
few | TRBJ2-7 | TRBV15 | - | TGTGCCACCAGCAGAGATTTGTGGGCAGGGCAGTACTTC | CATSRDLWAGQYF
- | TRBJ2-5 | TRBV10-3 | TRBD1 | TGTGCCATCAGCCTCGGGCCGGGACAGGGGCTGGAGACCCAGTACTTC | CAISLGPGQGLETQYF
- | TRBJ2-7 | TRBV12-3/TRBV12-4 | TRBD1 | TGTGCCAGCAGTAGAAATCAGGGGGCCTACGAGCAGTACTTC | CASSRNQGAYEQYF
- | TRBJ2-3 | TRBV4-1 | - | TGCGCCAGCAGCCAAGATGGGCAGCGCACAGATACGCAGTATTTT | CASSQDGQRTDTQYF